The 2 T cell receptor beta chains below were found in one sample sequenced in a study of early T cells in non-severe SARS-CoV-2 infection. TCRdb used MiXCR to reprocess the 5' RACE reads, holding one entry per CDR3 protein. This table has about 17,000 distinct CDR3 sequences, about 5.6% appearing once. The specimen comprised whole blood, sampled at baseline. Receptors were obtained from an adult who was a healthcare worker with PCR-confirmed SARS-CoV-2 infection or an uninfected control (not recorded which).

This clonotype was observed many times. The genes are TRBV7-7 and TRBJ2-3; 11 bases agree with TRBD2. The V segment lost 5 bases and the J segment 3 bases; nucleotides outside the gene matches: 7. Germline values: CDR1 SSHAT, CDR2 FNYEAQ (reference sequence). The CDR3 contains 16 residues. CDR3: CASSPTLAGGTDTQYF. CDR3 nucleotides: TGTGCCAGCAGCCCGACGCTAGCGGGGGGAACAGATACGCAGTATTTT.

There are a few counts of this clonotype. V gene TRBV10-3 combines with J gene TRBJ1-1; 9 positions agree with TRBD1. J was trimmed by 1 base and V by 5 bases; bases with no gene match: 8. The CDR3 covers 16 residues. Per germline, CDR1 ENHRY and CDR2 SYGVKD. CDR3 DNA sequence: TGTGCCATCAGTAGAGTCCCGGGACAGGGGAACACTGAAGCTTTCTTT. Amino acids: CAISRVPGQGNTEAFF.